These 15 T cell receptor beta chains originate from one sample sequenced in a study of T-cell reconstitution after alpha-beta-depleted transplantation in children. The authors prepared the TCRbeta library with unique molecular identifiers. TCRdb redid the calling of the PCR reads with MiXCR, one entry per CDR3 protein. Among some 110,000 distinct CDR3 sequences listed, over 9% were seen once. Source: PBMCs, taken before TCRalphabeta/CD19-depleted stem cell transplant. These receptors came from a boy aged 2 to 9 with acute lymphoblastic leukemia, due to receive a stem cell transplant.

This clonotype was counted ten times or more. V is TRBV7-8 and J is TRBJ1-2; 7 bases fit TRBD1. The CDR3 has 15 amino acids. The trim removed 5 bases at V and 6 bases at J, leaving 12 bases unmatched. CDR1 and CDR2 from the germline V gene are SGHVS and FQNEAQ. The CDR3 sequence is CASSMTGQPGNGYTF. Written as DNA, the CDR3 is TGTGCCAGCAGCATGACGGGACAGCCAGGGAATGGCTACACCTTC.

The V gene is TRBV6-5, the J gene TRBJ1-2, with 9 bases matching TRBD1. Trimming cost V 8 bases and J 8 bases; bases outside gene matches: 15. Per the germline V gene, CDR1 is MNHEY and CDR2 is SVGAGI. This CDR3 region has 15 residues. This chain's CDR3 is CASARLQGALSGYTF. CDR3 sequence (DNA): TGTGCCAGCGCGAGACTACAGGGGGCGCTTTCCGGCTACACCTTC.

This chain joins TRBV27 and TRBJ2-1; 11 nucleotides agree with TRBD1. This CDR3 is 15 amino acids long. Trimming at V came to 5 bases and at J to 9 bases, leaving 9 bases not matched to a gene. Germline CDR1 MNHEY, CDR2 SMNVEV (reference sequence). DNA of the CDR3: TGTGCCAGCAGTCCCGGGACAGGGGGGCATGCTGAGCAGTTCTTC. It translates to CASSPGTGGHAEQFF.

The chain employs TRBV30 and TRBJ2-1; no definite D call. Germline loops: CDR1 GTSNPN, CDR2 SVGIG (reference sequence). CDR3 size: 12 residues. The germline V and J ends were trimmed by 4 bases and 0 bases, with 4 bases remaining between them. CDR3 nucleotide sequence: TGTGCCTGGACCCTCTCCTACAATGAGCAGTTCTTC. It encodes CAWTLSYNEQFF.

This clonotype was counted a few times. The chain couples TRBV14 to TRBJ1-1, with a tentative D call TRBD1 (5 bases). Germline values: CDR1 SGHDN, CDR2 FVKESK. The CDR3 length is 12 residues. The ends were cut back, 6 bases at V and 4 bases at J, with 9 bases in the middle. The chain's CDR3 is CASSWGFTEAFF. CDR3 in DNA: TGTGCCAGCAGTTGGGGGTTCACTGAAGCTTTCTTT.

This clonotype was recorded many times. The chain carries TRBV2 and TRBJ1-4, with a weak D call TRBD1 (6 bases). The CDR3 is 15 amino acids. V dropped 5 bases and J dropped 2 bases, with 12 bases sitting between them. Germline V lookup: CDR1 SNHLY, CDR2 FYNNEI. CDR3 nucleotides: TGTGCCAGCAGTCCCTCGGGGGCTACTAATGAAAAACTGTTTTTT. It yields the protein CASSPSGATNEKLFF.

This clonotype was detected a few times. The chain has TRBV7-6 and TRBJ1-3, with a possible D match to TRBD1 (6 bases). Germline loops: CDR1 SGHVS, CDR2 FNYEAQ. Trimming pared 7 bases from V and 0 bases from J, leaving 16 bases between. The CDR3 is 16 residues long. This chain's CDR3 is CASTPRGPYSGNTIYF. The CDR3, as DNA: TGTGCCAGCACCCCGCGGGGGCCCTACTCTGGAAACACCATATATTTT.

This clonotype was seen many times. The genes are TRBV5-1 and TRBJ2-6; D is perhaps TRBD1 (5 bases). Germline CDR1 and CDR2: SGHRS and YFSETQ. Trimming removed 0 bases from V and 4 bases from J, with 8 bases in between. The CDR3 runs 15 residues. In DNA, the CDR3 is TGCGCCAGCAGCTTGGTTGCAGGGGGGGCCAACGTCCTGACTTTC. Its protein product is CASSLVAGGANVLTF.

The chain carries TRBV2 and TRBJ2-7; 8 positions match TRBD1. V lost 6 bases and J lost 3; bases outside the gene matches: 4. Germline V lookup: CDR1 SNHLY, CDR2 FYNNEI. The CDR3 sequence is 13 residues long. The CDR3 spells CASSSGTGYEQYF. The CDR3 DNA reads as TGTGCCAGCAGCTCCGGGACAGGCTACGAGCAGTACTTC.

The chain is built from TRBV12-3 or TRBV12-4 and TRBJ2-7, with TRBD2 as a possible D gene (6 bases). V was clipped by 4 bases and J by 2 bases, with 12 bases between them. The CDR3 length is 14 residues. The CDR3 DNA reads as TGTGCCAGCAGTTATGGGAGGACGACCTACGAGCAGTACTTC. It encodes CASSYGRTTYEQYF.

This clonotype was counted ten times or more. The V gene is TRBV20-1, the J gene TRBJ2-1; D ambiguous. From germline, CDR1 is DFQATT and CDR2 SNEGSKA (reference sequence). Trimming left V 4 bases short and J 2 bases short, with 18 bases between. The CDR3 runs 16 residues. The CDR3 bases are TGCAGTGCTAAGGAACGTCCTACCCTTGCCTACAATGAGCAGTTCTTC. It specifies CSAKERPTLAYNEQFF.

This clonotype was recorded a few times. The chain is built from TRBV20-1 and TRBJ2-7; 8 positions match TRBD1. The V gene end was trimmed by 4 bases and the J gene end by 0 bases; junction bases not matched to a gene: 5. Germline V gene data show CDR1 as DFQATT and CDR2 as SNEGSKA (reference sequence). This CDR3 region has 14 residues. The CDR3 DNA reads as TGCAGTGCTACGGGACAGGTGACCTCCTACGAGCAGTACTTC. Protein sequence: CSATGQVTSYEQYF.

The sample holds many counts of this clonotype. CDR3 nucleotides: TGTGCCAGCACCAGCGGGAGGGCATACGAGCAGTACTTC. Encoded protein: CASTSGRAYEQYF. V gene TRBV6-1 combines with J gene TRBJ2-7; TRBD2 matches at 10 bases. Trimming removed 7 bases from V and 4 bases from J; junction bases left unmatched: 4. CDR1 MNHNS and CDR2 SASEGT come from the germline V gene. The CDR3 totals 13 residues.

There are many counts of this clonotype. The chain employs TRBV7-9 and TRBJ2-2; 7 nucleotides match TRBD2. Per the germline V gene, CDR1 is SEHNR and CDR2 is FQNEAQ (reference sequence). The CDR3 spans 16 residues. V was pared by 5 bases and J by 1 base, with 7 bases of the junction left unmatched. This CDR3 reads CASSGERTRNTGELFF. The CDR3 nucleotides are TGTGCCAGCAGCGGGGAAAGGACTAGGAACACCGGGGAGCTGTTTTTT.

This clonotype was observed at least ten times. CDR3 protein: CASSLEVGQSYEQYF. The CDR3 DNA is TGCGCCAGCAGCTTGGAGGTAGGGCAGAGCTACGAGCAGTACTTC. The chain links TRBV5-1 to TRBJ2-7, with D unclear. V lost 0 bases and J 3 bases, leaving 13 bases between the germline ends. Germline values: CDR1 SGHRS, CDR2 YFSETQ. This CDR3 has 15 residues.